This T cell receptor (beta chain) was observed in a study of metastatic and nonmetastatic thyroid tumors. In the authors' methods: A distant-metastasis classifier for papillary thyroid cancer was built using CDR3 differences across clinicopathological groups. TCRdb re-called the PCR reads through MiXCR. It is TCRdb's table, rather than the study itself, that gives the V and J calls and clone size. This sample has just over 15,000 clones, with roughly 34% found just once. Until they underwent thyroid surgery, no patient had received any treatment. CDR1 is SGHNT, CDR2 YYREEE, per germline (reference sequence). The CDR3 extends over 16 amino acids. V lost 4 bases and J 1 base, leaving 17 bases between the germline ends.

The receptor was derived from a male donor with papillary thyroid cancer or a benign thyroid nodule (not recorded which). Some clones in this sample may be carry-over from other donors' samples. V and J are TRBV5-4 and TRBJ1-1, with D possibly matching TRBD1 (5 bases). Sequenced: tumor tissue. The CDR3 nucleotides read TGTGCCAGCAGCCTTGGGTGGGGGGGACCGAACACTGAAGCTTTCTTT. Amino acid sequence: CASSLGWGGPNTEAFF.